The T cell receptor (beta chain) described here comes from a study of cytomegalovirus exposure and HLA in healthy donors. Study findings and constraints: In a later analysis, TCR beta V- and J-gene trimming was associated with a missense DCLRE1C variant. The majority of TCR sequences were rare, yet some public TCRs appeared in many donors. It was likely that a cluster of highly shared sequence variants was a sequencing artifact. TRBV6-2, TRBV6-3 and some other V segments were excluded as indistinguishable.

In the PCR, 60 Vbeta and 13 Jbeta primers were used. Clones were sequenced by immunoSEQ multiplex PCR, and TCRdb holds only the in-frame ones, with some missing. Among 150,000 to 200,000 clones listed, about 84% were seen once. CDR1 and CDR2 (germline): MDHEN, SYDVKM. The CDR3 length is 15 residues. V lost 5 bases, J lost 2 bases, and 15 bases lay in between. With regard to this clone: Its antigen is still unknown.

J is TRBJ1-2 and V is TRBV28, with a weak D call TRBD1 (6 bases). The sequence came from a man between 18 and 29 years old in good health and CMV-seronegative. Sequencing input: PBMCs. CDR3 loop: CASSPGEILNYGYTF. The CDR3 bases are TGTGCCAGCAGTCCAGGGGAGATTTTAAACTATGGCTACACCTTC.